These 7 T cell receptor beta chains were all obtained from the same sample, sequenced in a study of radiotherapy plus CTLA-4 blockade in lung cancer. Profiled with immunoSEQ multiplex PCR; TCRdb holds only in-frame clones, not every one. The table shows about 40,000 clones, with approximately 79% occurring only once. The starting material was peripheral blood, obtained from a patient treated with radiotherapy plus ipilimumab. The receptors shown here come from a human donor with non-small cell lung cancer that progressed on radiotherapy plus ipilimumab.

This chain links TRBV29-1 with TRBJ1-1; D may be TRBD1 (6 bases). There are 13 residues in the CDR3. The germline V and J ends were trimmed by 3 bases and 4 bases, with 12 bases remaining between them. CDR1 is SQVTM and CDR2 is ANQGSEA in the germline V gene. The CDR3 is CSVERQGLTEAFF. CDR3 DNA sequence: TGCAGCGTTGAGAGGCAGGGGCTCACTGAAGCTTTCTTT.

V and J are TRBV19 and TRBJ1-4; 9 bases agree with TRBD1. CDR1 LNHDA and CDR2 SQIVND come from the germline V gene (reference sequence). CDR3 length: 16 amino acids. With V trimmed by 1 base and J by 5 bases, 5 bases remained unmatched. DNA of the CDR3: TGTGCCAGTAGTATAGGGGACAGGGTGCTGAATGAAAAACTGTTTTTT. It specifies CASSIGDRVLNEKLFF.

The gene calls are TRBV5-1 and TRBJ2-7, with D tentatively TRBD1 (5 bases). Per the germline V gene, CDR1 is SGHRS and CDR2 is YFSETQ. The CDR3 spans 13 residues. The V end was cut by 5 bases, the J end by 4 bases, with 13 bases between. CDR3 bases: TGCGCCAGCAGATCGACAGCTACATACGAGCAGTACTTC. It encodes CASRSTATYEQYF.

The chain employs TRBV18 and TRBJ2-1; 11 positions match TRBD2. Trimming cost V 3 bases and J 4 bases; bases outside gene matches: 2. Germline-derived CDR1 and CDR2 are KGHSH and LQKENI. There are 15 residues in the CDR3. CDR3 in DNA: TGTGCCAGCTCACCTGCTAGCGGGGGGTACAATGAGCAGTTCTTC. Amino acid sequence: CASSPASGGYNEQFF.

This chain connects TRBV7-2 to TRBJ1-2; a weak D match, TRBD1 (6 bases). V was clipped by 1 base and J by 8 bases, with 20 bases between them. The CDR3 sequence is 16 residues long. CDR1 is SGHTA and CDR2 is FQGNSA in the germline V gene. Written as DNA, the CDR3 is TGTGCCAGCAGCTTAGAGTGGGGGGGCTCTTTCGGGGGCTACACCTTC. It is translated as CASSLEWGGSFGGYTF.

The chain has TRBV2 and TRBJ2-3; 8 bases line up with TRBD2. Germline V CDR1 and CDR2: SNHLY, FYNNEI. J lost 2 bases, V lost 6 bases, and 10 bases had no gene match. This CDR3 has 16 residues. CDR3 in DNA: TGTGCCAGCAGACCTCTAGCGGGCCCAGACACAGATACGCAGTATTTT. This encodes CASRPLAGPDTDTQYF.

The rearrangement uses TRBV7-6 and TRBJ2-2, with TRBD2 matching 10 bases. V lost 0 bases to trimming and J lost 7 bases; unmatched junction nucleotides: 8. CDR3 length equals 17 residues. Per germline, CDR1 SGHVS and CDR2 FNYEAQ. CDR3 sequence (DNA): TGTGCCAGCAGCTTAGCAGGAGCGGGGGGGCCTAACGGGGAGCTGTTTTTT. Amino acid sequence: CASSLAGAGGPNGELFF.